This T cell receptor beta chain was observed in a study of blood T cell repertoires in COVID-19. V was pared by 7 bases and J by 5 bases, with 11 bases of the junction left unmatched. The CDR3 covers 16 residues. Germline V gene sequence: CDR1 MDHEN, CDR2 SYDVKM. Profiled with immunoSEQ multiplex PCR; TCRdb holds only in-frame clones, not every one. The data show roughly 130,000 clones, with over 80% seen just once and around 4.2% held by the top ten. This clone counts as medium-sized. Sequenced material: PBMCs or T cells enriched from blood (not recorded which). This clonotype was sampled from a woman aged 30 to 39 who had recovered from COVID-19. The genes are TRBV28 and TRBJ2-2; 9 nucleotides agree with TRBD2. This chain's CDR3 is CASKGVAGDLTGELFF. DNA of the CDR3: TGTGCCAGCAAAGGTGTAGCGGGAGATCTGACCGGGGAGCTGTTTTTT.